These T cell receptor beta chains were read from a single sample in a study of blood T cell repertoires in COVID-19. This table comes from immunoSEQ multiplex PCR, and its TCRdb copy is limited to in-frame clones, with some not included. The sample yields roughly 150,000 clones, about 78% seen once. Sequencing input: peripheral blood. These receptors originate from a man in his 60s who had recovered from COVID-19. The CDR3 runs from the conserved cysteine through the conserved F or W. D genes are given only for firm matches. Size tells how often a clone was seen (once, few, many) or the class of an expanded clone, and some rows leave it out.

>TRBJ2-3|NA|TRBV3-1/TRBV3-2|NA
TGTGCCAGCAGATCCTCAACTAGCACAGATACGCAGTATTTT
CASRSSTSTDTQYF
>TRBJ1-5|NA|TRBV5-5|NA
TGTGCCAGCAAGGAGACGACGGGCAATCAGCCCCAGCATTTT
CASKETTGNQPQHF
>TRBJ2-1|NA|TRBV6-5|NA
TGTGCCAGCACCCGGGACTTGTACAATGAGCAGTTCTTC
CASTRDLYNEQFF
>TRBJ1-2|NA|TRBV7-2|NA
TGTGCCAGCACCGGGGGGCCTCCCGAATATGGCTACACCTTC
CASTGGPPEYGYTF
>TRBJ2-5|NA|TRBV11-3|NA
TGTGCCAGCAGCTTGGGCGGGGAACACCAAGAGACCCAGTACTTC
CASSLGGEHQETQYF
>TRBJ2-7|TRBD1|TRBV10-3|NA
TGTGCCATCAGTGGGACAGGAGACTCCTACGAGCAGTACTTC
CAISGTGDSYEQYF
>TRBJ2-3|TRBD2|TRBV5-1|NA
TGCGCCAGCAGCCCGGGACTAGCCCCTAGCACAGATACGCAGTATTTT
CASSPGLAPSTDTQYF
>TRBJ2-1|NA|TRBV11-3|NA
TGTGCCAGCAGCTCCTCGCGGGGCTCCTACAATGAGCAGTTCTTC
CASSSSRGSYNEQFF
>TRBJ2-7|NA|TRBV11-2|once
TGTGCCAGCAGCTTAGCGACTAGGTCCATCGACGAGCAGTACTTC
CASSLATRSIDEQYF
>TRBJ2-2|NA|TRBV6-2/TRBV6-3|NA
TGTGCCAGCAGCCCGCAGGGGAGAGGGACCGGGGAGCTGTTTTTT
CASSPQGRGTGELFF
>TRBJ2-3|TRBD1|TRBV27|NA
TGTGCCAGCAGTCCGGGCAGGGGGGATACGCAGTATTTT
CASSPGRGDTQYF
>TRBJ2-7|NA|TRBV5-8|NA
TGTGCCAGCACCCCCTGGGCAGCCAAATCGGAAGCCTACGAGCAGTACTTC
CASTPWAAKSEAYEQYF
>TRBJ1-4|NA|TRBV5-8|NA
TGTGCCAGCAGCTCTCCGGGGGGCACTAATGAAAAACTGTTTTTT
CASSSPGGTNEKLFF
>TRBJ2-4|TRBD1|TRBV5-6|NA
TGTGCCAGCAGCTTGGGGGACAGGGGGAACATTCAGTACTTC
CASSLGDRGNIQYF
>TRBJ1-2|NA|TRBV7-9|NA
TGTGCCAGCAGCTTAGAACGGGGTTTTGGGCATGGCTACACCTTC
CASSLERGFGHGYTF
>TRBJ1-1|NA|TRBV4-3|NA
TGCGCCAGCAGCCAAGATGAGGGGCGGGGGACTGAAGCTTTCTTT
CASSQDEGRGTEAFF
>TRBJ1-1|NA|TRBV6-4|few
TGTGCCAGCAGCCGCACATTGAACACTGAAGCTTTCTTT
CASSRTLNTEAFF
>TRBJ1-4|NA|TRBV5-6|NA
TGTGCCAGCAGCTCCCGCGGGACCCATAATGAAAAACTGTTTTTT
CASSSRGTHNEKLFF
>TRBJ2-7|NA|TRBV5-8|NA
TGTGCCAGCAGCTTGAAATGGGCTTTAGGCGAGCAGTACTTC
CASSLKWALGEQYF
>TRBJ2-2|TRBD2|TRBV18|NA
TGTGCCAGCTCACAAAGTCGAGCGGGGGACACCGGGGAGCTGTTTTTT
CASSQSRAGDTGELFF
>TRBJ1-2|NA|TRBV18|NA
TGTGCCAGCTCACCCGGTGGGGGCGGGAGAAACTATGGCTACACCTTC
CASSPGGGGRNYGYTF
>TRBJ1-1|TRBD1|TRBV6-5|NA
TGTGCCAGCAGTCGACAGGGCGCTGAAGCTTTCTTT
CASSRQGAEAFF
>TRBJ2-7|TRBD2|TRBV10-3|few
TGTGCCATCAGTGAGGGACTAGCGGGAGGTTACGAGCAGTACTTC
CAISEGLAGGYEQYF
>TRBJ2-2|TRBD2|TRBV24-1|NA
TGTGCCACCAGTGAGACTAGCGGGGGAAACACCGGGGAGCTGTTTTTT
CATSETSGGNTGELFF
>TRBJ2-2|NA|TRBV11-1|NA
TGTGCCAGCAGCTTTTTTGGGGGAGGCGCCGGGGAGCTGTTTTTT
CASSFFGGGAGELFF
>TRBJ2-3|NA|TRBV29-1|NA
TGCAGCGTTGCCAGGGGTGCAGATACGCAGTATTTT
CSVARGADTQYF
>TRBJ1-1|NA|TRBV5-1|NA
TGCGCCAGCAGCTTGGCCTGGGGGGTAACGGGGACTGAAGCTTTCTTT
CASSLAWGVTGTEAFF
>TRBJ2-5|NA|TRBV18|NA
TGTGCCAGCTCACCACGCGGAAAAAACAGGGACGTGGAGACCCAGTACTTC
CASSPRGKNRDVETQYF
>TRBJ1-1|NA|TRBV10-3|once
TGTGCCACCGAACAGGAGAACACTGAAGCTTTCTTT
CATEQENTEAFF
>TRBJ2-7|TRBD2|TRBV11-2|once
TGTGCCAGCAGCTCCTCGGGGCGGGAGATCTCCTACGAGCAGTACTTC
CASSSSGREISYEQYF
>TRBJ1-1|TRBD1|TRBV19|NA
TGTGCCAGTAGTACGGACAGGGACGGTGAAGCTTTCTTT
CASSTDRDGEAFF
>TRBJ2-7|TRBD1|TRBV3-1/TRBV3-2|NA
TGTGCCAGCAGCTGGGGACAGGGTGGTAACGAGCAGTACTTC
CASSWGQGGNEQYF
>TRBJ2-5|NA|TRBV29-1|few
TGCAGCGCTGGACAGAGAGAGACCCAGTACTTC
CSAGQRETQYF
>TRBJ1-5|NA|TRBV23-1|once
TGCGCCAGCAGTCAATCATCCAGATGTAATCAGCCCCAGCATTTT
CASSQSSRCNQPQHF
>TRBJ1-5|TRBD1|TRBV19|NA
TGTGCCAGTAGTGAGGAGGGGGCTAGGCGGGAACAGCCCCAGCATTTT
CASSEEGARREQPQHF
>TRBJ2-3|NA|TRBV19|NA
TGTGCCAGTAGTAAGGTCTGGGGTGGAGGGGGCACAGATACGCAGTATTTT
CASSKVWGGGGTDTQYF
>TRBJ2-2|TRBD2|TRBV28|NA
TGTGCCACCGGGGGAGGGGCCTCGAACACCGGGGAGCTGTTTTTT
CATGGGASNTGELFF
>TRBJ2-7|TRBD1|TRBV5-1|NA
TGCGCCAGCAGCGCCCGGGGGACAGGATTCTACGAGCAGTACTTC
CASSARGTGFYEQYF
>TRBJ2-7|NA|TRBV6-5|NA
TGTGCCAGCAGGGCAGGCTACGAGCAGTACTTC
CASRAGYEQYF
>TRBJ2-3|NA|TRBV5-5|NA
TGTGCCAGCAGCTTGGGAAGGCGCGGAATAAGCACAGATACGCAGTATTTT
CASSLGRRGISTDTQYF
>TRBJ2-1|TRBD2|TRBV5-1|NA
TGCGCCAGCAGCTTGACCGGGACTAGCTCCTACAATGAGCAGTTCTTC
CASSLTGTSSYNEQFF
>TRBJ1-3|TRBD1|TRBV27|NA
TGTGCCAGCAGCCCAGACTGGACAGGGGTAAACACCATATATTTT
CASSPDWTGVNTIYF
>TRBJ1-4|NA|TRBV28|NA
TGTGCCAGCAGTTCCCCGGGTCCGAATGAAAAACTGTTTTTT
CASSSPGPNEKLFF
>TRBJ1-4|NA|TRBV2|NA
TGTGCCAGCAAGGGAGCCAGCCATAATGAAAAACTGTTTTTT
CASKGASHNEKLFF
>TRBJ1-1|NA|TRBV4-3|NA
TGCGCCAGCAGCTACCTTGACAGCACTGAAGCTTTCTTT
CASSYLDSTEAFF
>TRBJ2-7|TRBD1|TRBV18|NA
TGTGCCAGCTCACGGGGACAGGGAGTCCTCGAGCAGTACTTC
CASSRGQGVLEQYF
>TRBJ1-4|TRBD1|TRBV5-1|NA
TGCGCCAGCAGCTTGGGAAGGGGGCGAAGTGAAAAACTGTTTTTT
CASSLGRGRSEKLFF
>TRBJ2-2|TRBD2|TRBV19|NA
TGTGCCAGTAGTTTATTTCCGGGGGGGAACACCGGGGAGCTGTTTTTT
CASSLFPGGNTGELFF
>TRBJ2-3|TRBD2|TRBV5-4|NA
TGTGCCAGCAGACGTAGCGGGGGGCTGGGAGATACGCAGTATTTT
CASRRSGGLGDTQYF
>TRBJ2-7|TRBD2|TRBV6-2/TRBV6-3|NA
TGTGCCAGCAGTTACTCGAGGGAAACAGCGGGAAGGTTCGAGCAGTACTTC
CASSYSRETAGRFEQYF